The rows below give T cell receptor beta chains drawn from one sample of a study of blood T cell repertoires in COVID-19. Some clones are missing from TCRdb's copy, which holds only in-frame ones; the method was immunoSEQ multiplex PCR. Of approximately 99,000 clones in the sample, about four fifths were seen once. Sequencing was done on a sample of peripheral blood. The receptors here all came from a woman in her 70s with acute or convalescent COVID-19. Each CDR3 is given with its conserved first and last residue. The D gene is left open where the match is weak. Rows give clone size only sometimes, using once, few, many, or a class for an expanded clone.

TRBV6-5	TRBJ1-6	.	.	CASSYSRGTPNSPLHF	TGTGCCAGCAGTTACTCGCGGGGAACCCCCAATTCACCCCTCCACTTT
TRBV2	TRBJ2-2	TRBD2	.	CASSWTSGNTGELFF	TGTGCCAGCAGTTGGACTAGCGGAAACACCGGGGAGCTGTTTTTT
TRBV27	TRBJ2-7	TRBD1	.	CASRPWDSDTYEQYF	TGTGCCAGCAGACCTTGGGACAGTGACACCTACGAGCAGTACTTC
TRBV5-1	TRBJ1-1	.	few	CASSMRAGGSTEAFF	TGCGCCAGCAGCATGCGGGCAGGTGGGAGCACTGAAGCTTTCTTT
TRBV5-4	TRBJ1-5	.	.	CASSFRSGPFDSNQPQHF	TGTGCCAGCAGCTTTCGTTCAGGGCCATTCGATAGCAATCAGCCCCAGCATTTT
TRBV19	TRBJ1-1	TRBD1	.	CASSIPGTGGMNTEAFF	TGTGCCAGTAGTATCCCCGGGACAGGGGGCATGAACACTGAAGCTTTCTTT
TRBV7-6	TRBJ1-6	TRBD1	few	CASSLGDRDNSPLHF	TGTGCCAGCAGCTTAGGGGACAGGGATAATTCACCCCTCCACTTT
TRBV19	TRBJ2-1	.	.	CASNRQGIRNEQFF	TGTGCCAGTAATCGTCAGGGTATTAGGAATGAGCAGTTCTTC
TRBV7-8	TRBJ1-1	TRBD1	.	CASTLQGLTEAFF	TGTGCCAGCACCCTACAGGGGTTAACTGAAGCTTTCTTT
TRBV7-2	TRBJ2-3	.	.	CASSLGGGAGTDTQYF	TGTGCCAGCAGCTTAGGTGGCGGGGCCGGCACAGATACGCAGTATTTT
TRBV2	TRBJ1-2	.	.	CASSGLNSGYTF	TGTGCCAGCAGTGGATTAAACAGTGGCTACACCTTC
TRBV9	TRBJ2-5	TRBD1	.	CASSLGQGERETQYF	TGTGCCAGCAGCCTTGGACAGGGAGAGAGGGAGACCCAGTACTTC
TRBV19	TRBJ2-7	TRBD1	.	CASSKRTGPSYEQYF	TGTGCCAGCAGTAAGCGGACAGGGCCCTCCTACGAGCAGTACTTC
TRBV18	TRBJ2-1	.	.	CASSPGQTYNEQFF	TGTGCCAGCTCACCCGGACAGACCTACAATGAGCAGTTCTTC
TRBV19	TRBJ2-3	TRBD1	.	CASSIKQGNAQYF	TGTGCCAGTAGTATTAAACAGGGGAACGCGCAGTATTTT
TRBV5-1	TRBJ2-3	TRBD2	.	CASTAEGTSGRGGTDTQYF	TGCGCCAGCACAGCGGAGGGGACTAGCGGGAGAGGAGGAACAGATACGCAGTATTTT
TRBV6-5	TRBJ2-1	.	.	CASSYRTVSSYNEQFF	TGTGCCAGCAGTTACCGGACTGTGAGCTCCTACAATGAGCAGTTCTTC
TRBV7-8	TRBJ2-3	TRBD2	.	CASSNILAGLEDTQYF	TGTGCCAGCAGCAACATACTAGCGGGATTGGAAGATACGCAGTATTTT
TRBV5-1	TRBJ2-7	TRBD2	.	CASSSGGILSYEQYF	TGCGCCAGCAGCTCGGGGGGGATACTCTCCTACGAGCAGTACTTC
TRBV6-1	TRBJ2-1	.	.	CASSQDGNSYNEQFF	TGTGCCAGCAGCCAGGACGGGAACTCCTACAATGAGCAGTTCTTC
TRBV5-1	TRBJ1-1	TRBD1	few	CASSWDSSNTEAFF	TGCGCCAGCAGCTGGGACAGCTCGAACACTGAAGCTTTCTTT
TRBV9	TRBJ1-2	.	few	CASSVGTAPNGYTF	TGTGCCAGCAGCGTAGGGACAGCTCCAAATGGCTACACCTTC
TRBV18	TRBJ1-4	TRBD1	once	CASSPLNRDREKLFF	TGTGCCAGCTCACCACTGAACCGGGACAGAGAAAAACTGTTTTTT
TRBV5-1	TRBJ2-3	TRBD1	once	CATQPTGGTDTQYF	TGCGCCACCCAGCCCACAGGGGGCACAGATACGCAGTATTTT
TRBV19	TRBJ1-2	TRBD1	once	CASSMAGGFYGYTF	TGTGCCAGTAGTATGGCAGGGGGCTTCTATGGCTACACCTTC
TRBV7-3	TRBJ2-2	TRBD2	.	CASSLTVGTSGSNTGELFF	TGTGCCAGCAGCTTAACCGTCGGGACTAGCGGGAGTAACACCGGGGAGCTGTTTTTT
TRBV10-3	TRBJ2-3	.	.	CAISVRGGPTSTDTQYF	TGTGCCATCAGTGTTAGGGGGGGTCCCACTAGCACAGATACGCAGTATTTT
TRBV4-3	TRBJ1-2	TRBD1	few	CPQKGDRVSYGYTF	TGCCCTCAAAAGGGGGACAGAGTTTCGTATGGCTACACCTTC
TRBV28	TRBJ1-6	.	.	CASSIDSPLGNSPLHF	TGTGCCAGCAGTATAGACAGTCCCCTTGGGAATTCACCCCTCCACTTT
TRBV7-9	TRBJ1-3	.	.	CASSLGGRTGNTIYF	TGTGCCAGCAGCTTAGGCGGCCGTACTGGAAACACCATATATTTT
TRBV6-2/TRBV6-3	TRBJ2-5	.	.	CASSSPARAQYF	TGTGCCAGCAGTTCCCCTGCGCGGGCCCAGTACTTC
TRBV3-1/TRBV3-2	TRBJ2-3	TRBD2	few	CASSLVSGRVTDTQYF	TGTGCCAGCAGCCTCGTAAGCGGGAGGGTCACAGATACGCAGTATTTT
TRBV4-2	TRBJ1-1	.	.	CASSQESRQYMNTEAFF	TGTGCCAGCAGCCAAGAGAGTAGACAGTATATGAACACTGAAGCTTTCTTT
TRBV18	TRBJ2-2	.	.	CASSPTGSGELFF	TGTGCCAGCTCACCAACGGGTTCCGGGGAGCTGTTTTTT
TRBV19	TRBJ1-6	TRBD1	.	CASKVQGGYNSPLHF	TGTGCCAGTAAGGTTCAGGGGGGTTATAATTCACCCCTCCACTTT
TRBV7-2	TRBJ2-2	.	.	CASSPRRGTNTGELFF	TGTGCCAGCAGCCCCCGGCGGGGGACAAACACCGGGGAGCTGTTTTTT
TRBV2	TRBJ2-2	.	.	CASSEEGSRTGELFF	TGTGCCAGCAGTGAAGAGGGGTCACGCACCGGGGAGCTGTTTTTT
TRBV5-1	TRBJ2-7	TRBD2	.	CASSFGLAGQLRNEQYF	TGCGCCAGCAGCTTTGGACTAGCGGGACAGCTCAGGAACGAGCAGTACTTC
TRBV29-1	TRBJ1-1	TRBD1	.	CSVEEGGQGRGWYTEAFF	TGCAGCGTTGAAGAAGGTGGACAGGGGAGAGGATGGTACACTGAAGCTTTCTTT
TRBV19	TRBJ1-5	TRBD1	.	CASSEGQAPHQPQHF	TGTGCCAGTAGTGAGGGACAGGCCCCCCATCAGCCCCAGCATTTT
TRBV30	TRBJ2-4	.	few	CAWSPPSGLKNIQYF	TGTGCCTGGAGTCCACCCTCGGGACTCAAAAACATTCAGTACTTC
TRBV5-5	TRBJ1-2	.	.	CASTQEGLSNYGYTF	TGTGCCAGCACTCAGGAGGGTCTTTCTAACTATGGCTACACCTTC
TRBV28	TRBJ2-1	TRBD2	.	CASSLGTSGGSEQFF	TGTGCCAGCAGTTTAGGGACTAGCGGTGGTAGTGAGCAGTTCTTC